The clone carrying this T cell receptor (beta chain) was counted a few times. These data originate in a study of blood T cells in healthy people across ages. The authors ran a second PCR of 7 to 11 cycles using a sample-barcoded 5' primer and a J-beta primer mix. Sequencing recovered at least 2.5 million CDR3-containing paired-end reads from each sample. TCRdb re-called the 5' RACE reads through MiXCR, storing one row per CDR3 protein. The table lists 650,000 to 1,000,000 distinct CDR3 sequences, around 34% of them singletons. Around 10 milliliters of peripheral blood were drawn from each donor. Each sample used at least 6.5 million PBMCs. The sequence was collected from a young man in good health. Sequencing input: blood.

CDR3 DNA: TGTGCCATCAGTGAATCGGCGGGAGGGGGCGCGGTTGGCTACACCTTC. Translating it yields CAISESAGGGAVGYTF. The rearrangement links TRBV10-3 to TRBJ1-2; 7 nucleotides agree with TRBD1. The CDR3 is 16 amino acids. J lost 7 bases, V lost 3 bases, and 14 bases had no gene match. The germline V gene encodes CDR1 ENHRY and CDR2 SYGVKD.